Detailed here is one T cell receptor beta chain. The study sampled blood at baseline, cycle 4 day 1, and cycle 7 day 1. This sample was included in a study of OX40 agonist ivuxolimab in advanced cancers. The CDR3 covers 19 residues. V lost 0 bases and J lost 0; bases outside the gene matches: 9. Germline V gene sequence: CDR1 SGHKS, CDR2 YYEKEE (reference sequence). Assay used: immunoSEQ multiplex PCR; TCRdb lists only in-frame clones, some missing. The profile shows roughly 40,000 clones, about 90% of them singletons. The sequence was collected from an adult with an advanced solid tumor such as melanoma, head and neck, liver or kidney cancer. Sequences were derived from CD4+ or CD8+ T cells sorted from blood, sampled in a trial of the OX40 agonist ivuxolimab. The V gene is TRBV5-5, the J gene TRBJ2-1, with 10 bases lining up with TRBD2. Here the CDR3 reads CASSLVGLAVMSSYNEQFF. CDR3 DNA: TGTGCCAGCAGCTTGGTCGGACTAGCGGTTATGAGCTCCTACAATGAGCAGTTCTTC.